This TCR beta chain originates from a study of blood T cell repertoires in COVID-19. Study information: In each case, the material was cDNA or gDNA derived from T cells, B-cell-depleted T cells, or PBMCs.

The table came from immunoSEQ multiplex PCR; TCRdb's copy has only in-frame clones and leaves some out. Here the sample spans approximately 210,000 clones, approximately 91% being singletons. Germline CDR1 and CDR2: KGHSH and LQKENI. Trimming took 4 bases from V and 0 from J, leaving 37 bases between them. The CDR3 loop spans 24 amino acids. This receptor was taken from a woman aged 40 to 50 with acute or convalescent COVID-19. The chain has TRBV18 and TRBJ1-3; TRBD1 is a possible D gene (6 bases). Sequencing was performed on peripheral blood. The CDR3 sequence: CASSQVWESLPGQPELISGNTIYF. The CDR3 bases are TGTGCCAGCTCACAGGTGTGGGAGTCACTACCGGGACAACCTGAGCTAATCTCTGGAAACACCATATATTTT.